A single sample is the source of the 18 T cell receptor beta chains below, sequenced in a study of blood T cell repertoires in COVID-19. TCRdb keeps only in-frame clones here, not all; method: immunoSEQ multiplex PCR. The sample has some 6,000 clones, approximately 90% seen once. The sample was peripheral blood. The receptors were gathered from a human donor in a cohort sampled during active COVID-19.

This chain connects TRBV19 to TRBJ1-2; 9 bases fit TRBD1. Germline CDR1 reads LNHDA; CDR2 reads SQIVND (reference sequence). The CDR3 runs to 17 residues. The V segment lost 5 bases and the J segment 7 bases; nucleotides outside the gene matches: 17. The CDR3 DNA is TGTGCCAGTAGTGAGTCCGGGACAGGGCCCACCCTTCGTGGCTACACCTTC. This encodes CASSESGTGPTLRGYTF. Complete variable domain (other parts from reference TRBV19 and TRBJ1-2): DGGITQSPKYLFRKEGQNVTLSCEQNLNHDAMYWYRQDPGQGLRLIYYSQIVNDFQKGDIAEGYSVSREKKESFPLTVTSAQKNPTAFYLCASSESGTGPTLRGYTFGSGTRLTVV.

This chain joins TRBV25-1 and TRBJ2-7, with 12 bases aligning to TRBD1. Germline loops: CDR1 MGHDK, CDR2 SYGVNS. V lost 5 bases, J lost 6 bases, and 5 bases stayed unmatched. The CDR3 is 14 amino acids. The CDR3 is CASSTPGQGAEQYF. In nucleotides, the CDR3 is TGTGCCAGCAGTACACCGGGACAGGGGGCCGAGCAGTACTTC.

The CDR3 is CATSGKYNEQFF. The CDR3 nucleotides are TGTGCCACCAGTGGTAAATACAATGAGCAGTTCTTC. The chain couples TRBV24-1 to TRBJ2-1; D unclear. Germline V CDR1 and CDR2: KGHDR, SFDVKD. The V gene lost 5 bases and the J gene lost 4 bases, with 5 bases spanning the gap. This CDR3 is built from 12 residues.

This clone appeared once. The V call is TRBV5-1, the J call TRBJ2-4; TRBD2 might be the D (6 bases). The CDR3 covers 14 residues. V lost 6 bases and J 1 base, leaving 11 bases between the germline ends. Germline V gene sequence: CDR1 SGHRS, CDR2 YFSETQ. This CDR3 is CASTPGVAKNIQYF. As DNA, the CDR3 is TGCGCCAGCACACCGGGGGTGGCCAAAAACATTCAGTACTTC.

This chain joins TRBV5-6 and TRBJ1-1, with 8 nucleotides matching TRBD1. The ends lost 3 bases at V and 8 bases at J; junction bases unmatched: 6. The CDR3 is made up of 13 amino acids. The germline V gene has CDR1 SGHDT and CDR2 YYEEEE. CDR3 coding DNA: TGTGCCAGCAGCTGGGGGACAGGACGCGAAGCTTTCTTT. Its protein product is CASSWGTGREAFF.

This clone occurred a few times. The gene calls are TRBV12-3 or TRBV12-4 and TRBJ2-7; maybe TRBD2 (5 bases). The CDR3 covers 11 residues. The V gene lost 6 bases and the J gene lost 7 bases, with 10 bases spanning the gap. The chain's CDR3 is CASSRGAEQYF. The DNA for the CDR3 is TGTGCCAGCAGCCGGGGAGCAGAGCAGTACTTC.

This clone was found once. J is TRBJ2-3 and V is TRBV7-2; TRBD2 matches 13 bases. The CDR3 spans 16 residues. J lost 3 bases, V lost 1 base, and 1 base had no gene match. CDR1 is SGHTA, CDR2 FQGNSA, per germline. This CDR3 reads CASSLGGLAGTDTQYF. CDR3 DNA sequence: TGTGCCAGCAGCTTAGGGGGACTAGCGGGGACAGATACGCAGTATTTT.

V usage is TRBV19 and J usage is TRBJ2-1; 9 nucleotides match TRBD1. From germline, CDR1 is LNHDA and CDR2 SQIVND (reference sequence). This CDR3 contains 15 residues. The ends lost 2 bases at V and 6 bases at J; junction bases unmatched: 5. CDR3 nucleotide sequence: TGTGCCAGTAGTATACGGGACAGGGATGGCAATGAGCAGTTCTTC. The encoded protein is CASSIRDRDGNEQFF.

This clone came up a few times. This chain connects TRBV29-1 to TRBJ2-7; D is possibly TRBD1 (6 bases). CDR1 is SQVTM and CDR2 is ANQGSEA in the germline V gene. The CDR3 runs to 14 residues. Trimming took off 6 bases at V and 1 base at J, with 16 bases between the two ends. The DNA for the CDR3 is TGCAGCGTCATTTCGGACAGCGTTTCCTACGAGCAGTACTTC. It encodes CSVISDSVSYEQYF.

This clone was picked up one time. J is TRBJ1-6 and V is TRBV10-2, with TRBD1 matching over 9 bases. The length of the CDR3 is 14 residues. The V segment lost 5 bases and the J segment 10 bases; nucleotides outside the gene matches: 6. Germline V gene data show CDR1 as WSHSY and CDR2 as SAAADI. In DNA form, the CDR3 reads TGCGCCAGCAGTAAGAGACAGGGGGACTCACCCCTCCACTTT. Its protein is CASSKRQGDSPLHF.

This clone was counted once. This chain uses TRBV5-1 with TRBJ2-3, with D tentatively TRBD1 (6 bases). The CDR3 is made up of 14 amino acids. V was clipped by 4 bases and J by 4 bases, with 13 bases between them. Looked up from germline, CDR1 is SGHRS and CDR2 is YFSETQ. The CDR3 nucleotides are TGCGCCAGCAGCCCTCGGACAGCGGCAGATACGCAGTATTTT. Translating gives CASSPRTAADTQYF.

This chain uses TRBV27 with TRBJ2-2; a weak D match, TRBD1 (5 bases). Germline CDR1 reads MNHEY; CDR2 reads SMNVEV (reference sequence). The CDR3 sequence is 17 residues long. Deletions cut 4 bases from V and 0 bases from J, with 15 bases between. CDR3 region: CASSSLQGRTNTGELFF. The CDR3 DNA is TGTGCCAGCAGTTCACTTCAGGGCAGAACGAACACCGGGGAGCTGTTTTTT.

The chain carries TRBV28 and TRBJ1-5; D unclear. There are 18 residues in the CDR3. CDR1 and CDR2 from the germline V gene are MDHEN and SYDVKM. V was clipped by 1 base and J by 0 bases, with 16 bases between them. CDR3 region: CASSLSAAALDSNQPQHF. The CDR3 nucleotides read TGTGCCAGCAGTTTATCAGCCGCCGCCCTAGATAGCAATCAGCCCCAGCATTTT.

This clone was counted once. This chain's CDR3 is CASRLQGAGTEAFF. The CDR3 nucleotides read TGTGCCAGCAGACTCCAGGGGGCGGGAACTGAAGCTTTCTTT. The gene calls are TRBV27 and TRBJ1-1; 8 nucleotides line up with TRBD1. Germline CDR1 reads MNHEY; CDR2 reads SMNVEV (reference sequence). V was pared by 6 bases and J by 5 bases, with 8 bases of the junction left unmatched. The CDR3 length is 14 residues.

V and J are TRBV2 and TRBJ2-5; TRBD2 matches 14 bases. From germline, CDR1 is SNHLY and CDR2 FYNNEI. V was clipped by 6 bases and J by 4 bases; unmatched bases: 4. This CDR3 is 15 amino acids long. The CDR3 region has the DNA TGTGCCAGCAGGGCGGGACTAGCGGGAGCAGAGACCCAGTACTTC. Its protein product is CASRAGLAGAETQYF.

The chain joins TRBV5-8 to TRBJ2-5; 8 nucleotides match TRBD2. Germline CDR1 and CDR2: SGHTS and YDEGEE. CDR3 length: 14 residues. The V segment lost 2 bases and the J segment 5 bases; nucleotides outside the gene matches: 5. The DNA for the CDR3 is TGTGCCAGCAGCTTTAGAGCGGGGGAGGAGACCCAGTACTTC. Its translation: CASSFRAGEETQYF.

This chain links TRBV7-9 with TRBJ2-3; D remains ambiguous. The CDR3 is made up of 11 amino acids. V lost 3 bases to trimming and J lost 6 bases, with 4 bases between them. CDR1 is SEHNR, CDR2 FQNEAQ, per germline (reference sequence). The CDR3 loop is CASSFIDTQYF. The DNA of the CDR3 is TGTGCCAGCAGCTTCATCGATACGCAGTATTTT.

The J gene is TRBJ1-1, the V gene TRBV7-8; D is undetermined. The CDR3 runs 14 residues. Germline V gene sequence: CDR1 SGHVS, CDR2 FQNEAQ. V gave up 5 bases and J gave up 6 bases, with 16 bases separating them. The CDR3 loop reads CASSQLGRGSEAFF. In nucleotides, the CDR3 is TGTGCCAGCAGCCAACTCGGTCGGGGTTCTGAAGCTTTCTTT. Combining the CDR3 with reference TRBV7-8 and TRBJ1-1 gives the whole variable domain GAGVSQSPRYKVAKRGQDVALRCDPISGHVSLFWYQQALGQGPEFLTYFQNEAQLDKSGLPSDRFFAERPEGSVSTLKIQRTQQEDSAVYLCASSQLGRGSEAFFGQGTRLTVV.